This T cell receptor (beta chain) was sequenced in a study of blood T cell repertoires in COVID-19. Study-wide context: COVID-19 samples from acute and convalescent phases originated in the United States, Italy and Spain.

Looked up from germline, CDR1 is ENHRY and CDR2 is SYGVKD. Trimming removed 11 bases from V and 5 bases from J, with 21 bases in between. CDR3 length: 14 amino acids. Clones were read by immunoSEQ multiplex PCR, and TCRdb kept only the in-frame ones, dropping some. The sample has a few hundred thousand clones, under 90% seen once. This sequence was found in a woman in her forties who had recovered from COVID-19. The chain uses TRBV10-3 and TRBJ2-5; TRBD2 might be the D (5 bases). Specimen: peripheral blood. The DNA for the CDR3 is TGTGCCGCCGCGGCTCAGGAGGTTTCGGAGACCCAGTACTTC. It specifies CAAAAQEVSETQYF.